This T cell receptor (beta chain) was sequenced in a study of Ad26.COV2.S vaccination and SARS-CoV-2 variants (TCRdb year 2021). For the study in its entirety: Donors in the vaccine arm were drawn from COV1001, a multicentre, randomized, double-blind, placebo-controlled phase I-IIa trial testing Ad26.COV2.S in healthy adults. Ad26.COV2.S was administered intramuscularly at 5 x 10^10 or 1 x 10^11 viral particles, either as a single shot or as two shots given 56 days apart. The specificity and breadth of SARS-CoV-2-reactive T cell receptors after Ad26.COV2.S vaccination were assessed by TCRbeta repertoire sequencing. A total of some 30 samples were included in the TCR-sequenced set, comprising 19 Ad26.COV2.S vaccine recipients, 5 placebo recipients and 8 SARS-CoV-2 convalescent individuals. Trial participants were randomized into five groups of five, in which low-dose or high-dose Ad26.COV2.S was given once or twice, or placebo was given on both occasions. Investigators remained blinded to trial group allocation during experiments and outcome assessment. The investigation overall reported the following: The study lacked the statistical power to compare responses across vaccine doses or regimens. After vaccination, substantial breadth of spike-specific CD8+ and CD4+ T cell responses was reported. Non-spike TCR breadth was comparable between vaccine and placebo recipients, consistent with the vaccine containing only spike. Higher spike-specific TCR breadth was observed in Ad26.COV2.S recipients than in placebo recipients (P = 0.0014). The authors noted that the TCR breadth and depth analyses may have underestimated total T cell responses.

As concerns this clone: Its antigen is unknown. Base-call qualities are not available, and no considerably larger clone is one nucleotide away.

Explained via the paper, the treatment or condition label denotes: roughly 20 received Ad26.COV2.S at low or high dose, single or two shots; 5 received placebo; per-sample allocation not given. For vaccine and placebo recipients, repertoires were sequenced using samples collected on day 63 after the first injection. In Cohort 1b, 25 to 30 adults aged 18-55 years were enrolled at a single site in Boston, USA, between 29 July and 7 August 2020. As a vaccine, Ad26.COV2.S was a replication-incompetent adenovirus type 26 vector that expressed a prefusion-stabilized SARS-CoV-2 spike protein derived from the original Wuhan strain. TCRbeta CDR3 regions were sequenced with the immunoSEQ Assay. After extraction, genomic DNA underwent amplification by bias-controlled multiplex PCR, followed by high-throughput sequencing. The authors processed their data as follows. To quantify the absolute abundance of every unique TCRbeta CDR3 region, sequences were collapsed and filtered. T cell fraction was estimated by normalization of TCRbeta template counts to usable DNA, with usable DNA being measured through amplification of reference genes present in all nucleated cells. Repertoire TCRs were annotated as SARS-CoV-2-specific when V gene, CDR3 amino acid sequence and J gene were exactly matched to a known reactive TCR set. The reference SARS-CoV-2 TCR set was derived from MIRA and filtered for enrichment in COVID-19-positive ImmuneCODE repertoires, a step that removed public or cross-reactive TCRs. Drawing on the MIRA antigens, annotated TCRs were analysed further at the level of specific ORF or position within ORF. Breadth was defined as annotated unique rearrangements over total unique productive rearrangements; depth was the summed frequency of those rearrangements. Group comparisons of TCR breadth used two-sided Wilcoxon rank-sum tests. TCRdb's version of the immuneACCESS table is confined to in-frame rearrangements and falls short of the full clone set. An unresolved V gene accounts for under half of the shortfall where checked; the remainder is of unknown origin. That table is the source of V, J and clone size, and D and trimming were worked out from the DNA. This sample is represented by approximately 360,000 clones; under 90% of them were singletons. The ten most abundant clones make up nearly 7.5% of the sample.

V is clipped by 5 bases and J by 4 bases, and the sequence between their germline boundaries is 18 bases long. Measured from the cysteine to the phenylalanine, the CDR3 is 15 residues long. Left in the record is the CDR3 DNA by itself, 45 bases read in frame from the first base. The germline V gene yields SGHDT for CDR1 and YYEEEE for CDR2. Rearrangement joined TRBV5-6 to TRBJ1-1, with the D gene uncertain. The origin of this receptor is a person aged 18-65 years who received the Ad26.COV2.S COVID-19 vaccine or a placebo. The source was peripheral blood, collected in a trial of Ad26.COV2.S vaccine versus placebo. Read as DNA, the sequence is TGTGCCAGCAGTATAGGCCCGGAAGGAGGCACTGAAGCTTTCTTT. This encodes CASSIGPEGGTEAFF.